The text below deals with one T cell receptor (beta chain). Its antigen is not identified. The data originate from a study of T cell responses to AZD1222 COVID-19 vaccine. The wider study: Second doses that came at about 4 or about 12 weeks were put together.

Points from the study as a whole: Among those given AZD1222, only six were seropositive at baseline.

Clones were read by immunoSEQ multiplex PCR, and TCRdb kept only the in-frame ones, dropping some. The sample shows about 76,000 clones, 70% to 90% of them seen only once. The receptor was derived from an adult in good health. The input for sequencing was peripheral blood, taken on day 0 of AZD1222 vaccination.

The DNA for the CDR3 is TGTGCCAGCAAAGCGGCCAACTATGGCTACACCTTC. Translated, it gives CASKAANYGYTF. This chain uses TRBV2 with TRBJ1-2; D gene unclear. CDR1 and CDR2 (germline): SNHLY, FYNNEI. CDR3 size: 12 residues. The ends were cut back, 7 bases at V and 2 bases at J, with 8 bases in the middle.